This T cell receptor beta chain was recorded in a study of blood T cell repertoires in COVID-19. The CDR3 extends over 12 amino acids. Trimming took 4 bases from V and 1 from J, leaving 4 bases between them. Method: immunoSEQ multiplex PCR; TCRdb's copy keeps in-frame clones and lacks some. This table holds 130,000 or so clones, around 63% found once. Sequenced input: peripheral blood. The source of this sequence is a woman aged 70-85 years with acute or convalescent COVID-19. J is TRBJ1-2 and V is TRBV12-3 or TRBV12-4; D remains ambiguous. The CDR3 DNA reads as TGTGCCAGCAGTTCGGTTAACTATGGCTACACCTTC. This gives the protein CASSSVNYGYTF.